A single sample gave rise to the 21 T cell receptor beta chains below, sequenced in a study of radiation and T cells in renal cell carcinoma. Here immunoSEQ multiplex PCR was the method, and the copy in TCRdb shows in-frame clones only, minus some. The data contain about 59,000 clones, over 70% of them singletons. The sample's time point: baseline pretreatment blood. Treatment denoted: 15 Gy SBRT to primary tumor, nephrectomy 4 weeks later. The sample in question was blood, obtained from a patient whose treatment included radiotherapy and nephrectomy. The source of these receptors is a man between 60 and 75 years old with renal cell carcinoma.

The chain couples TRBV7-2 to TRBJ1-2, with D hard to call. V lost 0 bases, J lost 8 bases, and 10 bases lay in between. This CDR3 is built from 13 residues. CDR1 and CDR2 from the germline V gene are SGHTA and FQGNSA. CDR3 protein: CASSLAEGDGYTF. The CDR3, as DNA: TGTGCCAGCAGCTTAGCAGAAGGCGACGGCTACACCTTC. Full variable domain (remainder filled in from reference TRBV7-2 and TRBJ1-2): GAGVSQSPSNKVTEKGKDVELRCDPISGHTALYWYRQSLGQGLEFLIYFQGNSAPDKSGLPSDRFSAERTGGSVSTLTIQRTQQEDSAVYLCASSLAEGDGYTFGSGTRLTVV.

This clone was found once. The chain joins TRBV7-9 to TRBJ2-7; D not resolved. V gave up 5 bases and J gave up 10 bases, with 15 bases separating them. Germline CDR1 SEHNR, CDR2 FQNEAQ (reference sequence). The CDR3 runs to 12 residues. CDR3 in amino acids: CASSPTDGSQYV. CDR3 nucleotides: TGTGCCAGCAGCCCTACGGACGGTAGCCAGTACGTC.

V is TRBV25-1 and J is TRBJ1-2; TRBD1 aligns across 10 bases. V shed 4 bases and J 8 bases; nucleotides not matched to a gene: 1. The length of the CDR3 is 12 residues. Germline V CDR1 and CDR2: MGHDK, SYGVNS. This chain's CDR3 is CASSGDRGGYTF. The CDR3 nucleotides read TGTGCCAGCAGTGGGGACAGGGGCGGCTACACCTTC.

The chain employs TRBV2 and TRBJ1-2, with D possibly matching TRBD1 (6 bases). V shed 11 bases and J shed 1 base, with 14 bases lying between them. CDR3 size: 13 residues. Germline values: CDR1 SNHLY, CDR2 FYNNEI. In DNA, the CDR3 is TGTGCCGCCCAAGGGGGGATTAACTATGGCTACACCTTC. Amino acid sequence: CAAQGGINYGYTF.

This clone was detected a few times. V and J are TRBV9 and TRBJ2-1; 15 positions agree with TRBD2. J gave up 5 bases and V 0 bases, and 6 bases lay outside the gene matches. The CDR3 contains 18 residues. Germline V CDR1 and CDR2: SGDLS, YYNGEE. CDR3 coding DNA: TGTGCCAGCAGCGTAGTGGGACTAGCGGGAGGTTCTGACAATGAGCAGTTCTTC. Its translation is CASSVVGLAGGSDNEQFF. Filled out from reference TRBV9 and TRBJ2-1, the complete variable domain reads DSGVTQTPKHLITATGQRVTLRCSPRSGDLSVYWYQQSLDQGLQFLIQYYNGEERAKGNILERFSAQQFPDLHSELNLSSLELGDSALYFCASSVVGLAGGSDNEQFFGPGTRLTVL.

The chain combines TRBV5-1 with TRBJ2-3; either TRBD1 or TRBD2 may fit D (5 bases each). Trimming removed 4 bases at V and 2 bases at J, with 11 bases between. The germline gives CDR1 SGHRS, CDR2 YFSETQ. CDR3 length: 14 residues. CDR3 nucleotides: TGCGCCAGCAGCCCCGGGGCCACCACAGATACGCAGTATTTT. The encoded protein is CASSPGATTDTQYF.

The chain joins TRBV11-2 to TRBJ2-1, with unresolved D. The V and J ends lost 2 bases and 10 bases respectively, with 6 bases between them. Germline V gene lookup returns CDR1 SGHAT and CDR2 FQNNGV. This CDR3 spans 11 amino acids. CDR3 sequence reads: CASSLFGEQFF. In nucleotides, the CDR3 is TGTGCCAGCAGCTTATTCGGCGAGCAGTTCTTC.

The chain is built from TRBV5-1 and TRBJ1-4; 10 bases match TRBD1. The germline gives CDR1 SGHRS, CDR2 YFSETQ. This CDR3 has 19 residues. V was pared by 0 bases and J by 5 bases, with 13 bases of the junction left unmatched. CDR3 in amino acids: CASSLAPGQGIVENEKLFF. The CDR3 DNA is TGCGCCAGCAGCTTGGCTCCGGGACAGGGGATAGTCGAGAATGAAAAACTGTTTTTT. Combining the CDR3 with reference TRBV5-1 and TRBJ1-4 gives the whole variable domain KAGVTQTPRYLIKTRGQQVTLSCSPISGHRSVSWYQQTPGQGLQFLFEYFSETQRNKGNFPGRFSGRQFSNSRSEMNVSTLELGDSALYLCASSLAPGQGIVENEKLFFGSGTQLSVL.

V gene TRBV5-5 combines with J gene TRBJ1-5; no clear D. The V end was cut by 2 bases, the J end by 0 bases, with 12 bases between. The germline V gene has CDR1 SGHKS and CDR2 YYEKEE (reference sequence). CDR3 size: 16 residues. CDR3 bases: TGTGCCAGCAGCTTCCGTCCAGACTATAGCAATCAGCCCCAGCATTTT. Translating it yields CASSFRPDYSNQPQHF.

This chain links TRBV7-9 with TRBJ1-2; 7 bases are shared with TRBD1. Germline V CDR1 and CDR2: SEHNR, FQNEAQ (reference sequence). V shed 5 bases, J shed 6 bases, and the junction held 12 bases outside the gene matches. This CDR3 contains 15 residues. CDR3 nucleotide sequence: TGTGCCAGCAGCATAACACCCGGGACAGCAGATGGCTACACCTTC. It is translated as CASSITPGTADGYTF. Filled out from reference TRBV7-9 and TRBJ1-2, the complete variable domain reads DTGVSQNPRHKITKRGQNVTFRCDPISEHNRLYWYRQTLGQGPEFLTYFQNEAQLEKSRLLSDRFSAERPKGSFSTLEIQRTEQGDSAMYLCASSITPGTADGYTFGSGTRLTVV.

This chain joins TRBV5-1 and TRBJ2-1; 8 positions agree with TRBD2. Losses at the gene ends were 4 bases for V and 5 bases for J; bases not matched to a gene: 14. The CDR3 covers 17 residues. Germline V gene data show CDR1 as SGHRS and CDR2 as YFSETQ. The CDR3 region has the DNA TGCGCCAGCAGCACCCGAAGTATAGCGGGGCCCAACAATGAGCAGTTCTTC. It codes for CASSTRSIAGPNNEQFF.

The J gene is TRBJ1-1, the V gene TRBV6-5, with D possibly TRBD1 on 5 matching bases. The CDR3 is 14 amino acids. Germline-derived CDR1 and CDR2 are MNHEY and SVGAGI. Trimming left V 5 bases short and J 5 bases short, with 15 bases between. The CDR3 sequence: CASSGRGGQTEAFF. The CDR3 bases are TGTGCCAGCAGTGGGCGCGGGGGTCAAACTGAAGCTTTCTTT.

The rearrangement links TRBV27 to TRBJ1-4; D remains unclear. V lost 5 bases and J lost 3, with 13 bases in between. This CDR3 is built from 15 residues. Germline V gives CDR1 MNHEY, CDR2 SMNVEV (reference sequence). The CDR3: CASSTTSSPNEKLFF. CDR3 sequence (DNA): TGTGCCAGCAGTACTACCAGTTCCCCTAATGAAAAACTGTTTTTT.

The J gene is TRBJ2-1, the V gene TRBV19; unclear D gene. Germline lookup yields CDR1 LNHDA and CDR2 SQIVND (reference sequence). This CDR3 region has 16 residues. Trimming left V 5 bases short and J 7 bases short, with 21 bases between. CDR3 DNA sequence: TGTGCCAGTAGTTTCCCCCGACTTGGGTCTGGGAATGAGCAGTTCTTC. Its protein is CASSFPRLGSGNEQFF.

DNA of the CDR3: TGTGCCAGCAGCTTTACTTACCGGGAGAGAGACACCATATATTTT. Translating it yields CASSFTYRERDTIYF. The chain has TRBV11-2 and TRBJ1-3; D not certain. V was pared by 3 bases and J by 8 bases, with 17 bases between. This CDR3 has 15 amino acids. Germline lookup yields CDR1 SGHAT and CDR2 FQNNGV.

This chain uses TRBV6-4 with TRBJ2-7; D call uncertain. The germline V gene encodes CDR1 MRHNA and CDR2 SNTAGT. The CDR3 is made up of 12 amino acids. V was shortened by 0 bases and J by 7 bases, with 7 bases between the two germline ends. In DNA form, the CDR3 reads TGTGCCAGCAGTGACTCCCTTTGGGAGCAGTACTTC. Its protein is CASSDSLWEQYF.

The chain combines TRBV14 with TRBJ2-5, with 10 bases fitting TRBD1. The CDR3 loop spans 16 amino acids. Germline CDR1 and CDR2: SGHDN and FVKESK. V lost 2 bases, J lost 2 bases, and 5 bases stayed unmatched. Here the CDR3 reads CASSQWGTGAQETQYF. CDR3 bases: TGTGCCAGCAGCCAATGGGGGACAGGGGCGCAAGAGACCCAGTACTTC.

This chain connects TRBV7-2 to TRBJ2-2; D gene ambiguous. V was shortened by 5 bases and J by 6 bases, with 19 bases between the two germline ends. Germline V CDR1 and CDR2: SGHTA, FQGNSA. CDR3 length: 16 amino acids. The CDR3 sequence: CASSLQPEKVSGELFF. The CDR3, as DNA: TGTGCCAGCAGCCTCCAGCCAGAGAAAGTTTCCGGGGAGCTGTTTTTT.

The J gene is TRBJ2-5, the V gene TRBV9, with D maybe TRBD1 (6 bases). Germline-derived CDR1 and CDR2 are SGDLS and YYNGEE. The CDR3 loop spans 16 amino acids. Trimming stripped 0 bases from V and 5 bases from J, with 17 bases between. The DNA of the CDR3 is TGTGCCAGCAGCGTAGAAGGGGGTATCGGCGCTGAGACCCAGTACTTC. Its translation: CASSVEGGIGAETQYF.

This clone has just one count. This chain joins TRBV5-1 and TRBJ1-1, with unresolved D. V lost 2 bases and J lost 3, with 2 bases in between. CDR1 and CDR2 (germline): SGHRS, YFSETQ. The CDR3 length is 11 residues. CDR3 region: CASSLDTEAFF. The CDR3 region has the DNA TGCGCCAGCAGCTTAGACACTGAAGCTTTCTTT.

This clone counts as medium-sized. The V gene is TRBV2, the J gene TRBJ1-1, with no clear D. V lost 3 bases and J 0 bases, leaving 8 bases between the germline ends. The CDR3 has 14 residues. Germline loops: CDR1 SNHLY, CDR2 FYNNEI. The CDR3 here is CASSEERLNTEAFF. CDR3 nucleotide sequence: TGTGCCAGCAGTGAGGAGAGGTTGAACACTGAAGCTTTCTTT.